A selection of T cell receptor beta chains follows, all from one sample in a study of blood T cells in healthy people across ages. TCRdb independently ran MiXCR on the 5' RACE reads; one entry per CDR3 protein. The table shows 600,000 or so distinct CDR3 sequences, with around 21% occurring only once. The sample taken for sequencing was blood. These receptors were taken from a man in his 70s in good health. Each CDR3 is given with its conserved first and last residue. Fields, in order: D gene, clone size, J gene, V gene, CDR3 protein, CDR3 DNA. The D gene is left open where the match is weak. Where a row states a size, it is once, few, many or the class of an expanded clone; other rows omit it.

TRBD1	few	TRBJ1-2	TRBV9	CASSPRQGYGYTF	TGTGCCAGCAGCCCTAGACAGGGATATGGCTACACCTTC
TRBD2	-	TRBJ2-1	TRBV3-1	CASSQPGTSGRNEQFF	TGTGCCAGCAGCCAACCCGGGACTAGCGGGAGGAATGAGCAGTTCTTC
-	few	TRBJ2-1	TRBV5-1	CASSLTGSGNEQFF	TGCGCCAGCAGCTTGACAGGGTCTGGCAATGAGCAGTTCTTC
-	-	TRBJ2-5	TRBV9	CASYRWDDQETQYF	TGTGCCAGCTACAGGTGGGATGACCAAGAGACCCAGTACTTC
TRBD1	-	TRBJ2-2	TRBV7-8	CASSLTGRRPAGELFF	TGTGCCAGCAGCTTGACAGGGCGACGCCCGGCCGGGGAGCTGTTTTTT
TRBD1	-	TRBJ1-4	TRBV28	CASNQGTASNEKLFF	TGTGCCAGCAACCAGGGGACAGCTTCTAATGAAAAACTGTTTTTT
TRBD1	few	TRBJ2-5	TRBV5-1	CASSRTGRETQYF	TGCGCCAGCAGTCGGACAGGGCGAGAGACCCAGTACTTC
-	few	TRBJ1-6	TRBV7-2	CASNDLGPSPLHF	TGTGCCAGCAACGACTTGGGCCCTTCACCCCTCCACTTT
TRBD1	many	TRBJ2-5	TRBV28	CASSWDRQTQYF	TGTGCCAGCAGTTGGGACAGGCAGACCCAGTACTTC
-	-	TRBJ2-7	TRBV20-1	CSATLKAPSSYEQYF	TGCAGTGCTACGCTAAAAGCTCCAAGCTCCTACGAGCAGTACTTC
TRBD1	many	TRBJ2-5	TRBV10-3	CAISGRTGDETQYF	TGTGCCATCAGTGGAAGGACAGGGGACGAGACCCAGTACTTC
TRBD1	-	TRBJ2-1	TRBV20-1	CSADRDRGDNEQFF	TGCAGTGCTGACCGGGACAGGGGGGACAATGAGCAGTTCTTC
-	few	TRBJ2-1	TRBV6-2/TRBV6-3	CASSYGGLSYNEQFF	TGTGCCAGCAGTTACGGCGGACTCTCCTACAATGAGCAGTTCTTC
-	-	TRBJ1-2	TRBV4-1	CASSQGWGQDYGYTF	TGCGCCAGCAGCCAAGGTTGGGGGCAGGACTATGGCTACACCTTC
TRBD2	-	TRBJ2-3	TRBV5-1	CASSRLAGVSTDTQYF	TGCGCCAGCAGCCGACTAGCGGGAGTTAGCACAGATACGCAGTATTTT
-	few	TRBJ2-5	TRBV5-6	CASSPASWGQETQYF	TGTGCCAGCAGCCCGGCCTCATGGGGGCAAGAGACCCAGTACTTC
TRBD1	few	TRBJ2-5	TRBV27	CASSLNTGDQQYF	TGTGCCAGCAGTTTAAATACAGGGGACCAGCAGTACTTC
TRBD1	-	TRBJ2-7	TRBV7-9	CASSFQTGVGEQYF	TGTGCCAGCAGCTTCCAGACAGGGGTCGGCGAGCAGTACTTC
TRBD2	few	TRBJ2-4	TRBV20-1	CSARGSGNSKNIQYF	TGCAGTGCTAGGGGTAGCGGGAACAGCAAAAACATTCAGTACTTC
TRBD2	once	TRBJ2-7	TRBV10-3	CAIREGGPPEQYF	TGTGCCATCAGGGAGGGAGGGCCTCCCGAGCAGTACTTC
-	few	TRBJ2-3	TRBV29-1	CSVDEGFTDTQYF	TGCAGCGTTGATGAGGGATTCACAGATACGCAGTATTTT
TRBD2	-	TRBJ2-7	TRBV5-1	CASSLFGLGFYEQYF	TGCGCCAGCAGCTTGTTTGGACTAGGGTTCTACGAGCAGTACTTC
TRBD1	-	TRBJ2-1	TRBV3-1	CASSHDRENEQFF	TGTGCCAGCAGCCATGACAGGGAAAATGAGCAGTTCTTC
-	-	TRBJ1-1	TRBV29-1	CSADNLNTEAFF	TGCAGCGCAGACAACCTGAACACTGAAGCCTTCTTT
TRBD2	few	TRBJ2-7	TRBV12-3/TRBV12-4	CASSFGEGFYEQYF	TGTGCCAGCAGTTTCGGGGAGGGGTTCTACGAGCAGTACTTC
-	many	TRBJ2-3	TRBV6-5	CASSYSGGNTQYF	TGTGCCAGCAGTTACTCCGGGGGCAATACGCAGTATTTT
-	-	TRBJ2-5	TRBV5-1	CASTQLDNAETQYF	TGCGCCAGTACTCAACTAGACAATGCGGAGACCCAGTACTTC
TRBD1	-	TRBJ1-4	TRBV12-5	CASGDFRGPGEKLFF	TGTGCTAGTGGTGATTTCAGGGGGCCTGGTGAAAAACTGTTTTTT
TRBD2	few	TRBJ2-1	TRBV10-3	CAIVAGERDNEQFF	TGTGCCATCGTAGCGGGAGAGAGGGACAATGAGCAGTTCTTC
-	-	TRBJ2-1	TRBV10-3	CAISESGYYNEQFF	TGTGCCATCAGTGAGTCCGGGTATTACAATGAGCAGTTCTTC
-	-	TRBJ2-6	TRBV21-1	CASITGPLSGANVLTF	TGTGCCAGCATTACAGGCCCTCTCTCTGGGGCCAACGTCCTGACTTTC